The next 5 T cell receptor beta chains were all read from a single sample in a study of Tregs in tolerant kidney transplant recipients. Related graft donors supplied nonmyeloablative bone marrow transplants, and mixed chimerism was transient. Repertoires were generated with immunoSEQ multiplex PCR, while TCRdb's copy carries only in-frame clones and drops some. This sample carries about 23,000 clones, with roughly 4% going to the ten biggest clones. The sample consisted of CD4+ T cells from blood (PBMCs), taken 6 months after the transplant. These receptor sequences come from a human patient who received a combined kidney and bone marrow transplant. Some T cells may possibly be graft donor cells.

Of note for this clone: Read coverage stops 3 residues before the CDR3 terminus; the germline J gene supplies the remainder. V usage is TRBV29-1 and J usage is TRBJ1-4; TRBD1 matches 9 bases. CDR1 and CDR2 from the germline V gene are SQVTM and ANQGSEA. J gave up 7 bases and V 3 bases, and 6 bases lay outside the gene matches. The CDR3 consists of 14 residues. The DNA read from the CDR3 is TGCAGCGTTGACTCACAGGGGGCGGGTGAAAAA. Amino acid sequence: CSVDSQGAGEK. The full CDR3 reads CSVDSQGAGEKLFF.

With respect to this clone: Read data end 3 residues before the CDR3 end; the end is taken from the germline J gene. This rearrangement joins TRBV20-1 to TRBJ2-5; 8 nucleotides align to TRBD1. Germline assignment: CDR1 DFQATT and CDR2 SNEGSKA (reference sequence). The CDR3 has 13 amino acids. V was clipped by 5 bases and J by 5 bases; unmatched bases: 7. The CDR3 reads CSACQGAAETQYF. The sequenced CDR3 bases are TGCAGTGCTTGCCAGGGGGCAGCGGAGACC.

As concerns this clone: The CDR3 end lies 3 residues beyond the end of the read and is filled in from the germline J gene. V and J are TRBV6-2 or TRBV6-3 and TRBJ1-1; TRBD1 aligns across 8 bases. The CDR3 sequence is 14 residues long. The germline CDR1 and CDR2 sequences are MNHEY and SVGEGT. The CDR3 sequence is CACGYVGQGLSAFF. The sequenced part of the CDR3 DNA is TGTGCCTGCGGTTACGTAGGACAGGGACTATCA.

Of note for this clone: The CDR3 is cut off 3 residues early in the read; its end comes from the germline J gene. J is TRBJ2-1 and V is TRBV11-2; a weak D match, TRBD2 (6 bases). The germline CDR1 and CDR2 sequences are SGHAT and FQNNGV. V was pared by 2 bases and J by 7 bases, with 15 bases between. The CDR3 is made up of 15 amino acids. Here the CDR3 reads CASSLISGGGNEQFF. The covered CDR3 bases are TGTGCCAGCAGCTTAATTAGCGGCGGTGGGAATGAG.

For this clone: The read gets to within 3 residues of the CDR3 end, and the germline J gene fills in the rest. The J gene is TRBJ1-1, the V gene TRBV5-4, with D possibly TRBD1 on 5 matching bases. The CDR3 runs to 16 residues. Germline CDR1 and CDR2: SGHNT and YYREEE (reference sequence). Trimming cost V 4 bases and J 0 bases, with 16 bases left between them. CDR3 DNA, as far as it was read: TGTGCCAGCAGCACCACCCGACAGATCATGAACACTGAA. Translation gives CASSTTRQIMNTE. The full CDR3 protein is CASSTTRQIMNTEAFF.